The subject of this entry is one TCR beta chain. The antigen is not known. Second-dose intervals near 4 or 12 weeks were combined. The data are from a study of T cell responses to AZD1222 COVID-19 vaccine. Some clones are missing from TCRdb's copy, which holds only in-frame ones; the method was immunoSEQ multiplex PCR. The table has approximately 150,000 clones, around 91% seen once. Overall study results and limits: Repertoires in all cases were sampled only once the peak T cell response had passed.

The material was peripheral blood, obtained 28 days after the second AZD1222 dose. The TCR sequence derives from an adult who received the AZD1222 COVID-19 vaccine.

CDR3 sequence reads: CASSLGTQMSTDTQYF. In DNA form, the CDR3 reads TGTGCCAGCAGCCTTGGGACTCAGATGAGCACAGATACGCAGTATTTT. The chain uses TRBV9 and TRBJ2-3; a possible D gene is TRBD2 (6 bases). Germline loops: CDR1 SGDLS, CDR2 YYNGEE. Trimming left V 4 bases short and J 0 bases short, with 15 bases between. The CDR3 extends over 16 amino acids.